The rows below give T cell receptor beta chains drawn from one sample of a study of blood T cell repertoires in COVID-19. The table came from immunoSEQ multiplex PCR; TCRdb's copy has only in-frame clones and leaves some out. The repertoire holds hundreds of thousands of clones, with roughly 88% as singletons. Input material: PBMCs or T cells enriched from blood (not recorded which). The receptors originated from a man under 40 who had recovered from COVID-19. CDR3s include the opening cysteine and the closing phenylalanine or tryptophan. The D gene is left open where the match is weak.

TRBV10-3,NA,TRBJ2-4,TGTGCCATCAGTGTTGGAGCACTAGCCAAAAACATTCAGTACTTC,CAISVGALAKNIQYF
TRBV3-1/TRBV3-2,TRBD1,TRBJ1-2,TGTGCCAGCAGCCAAGATGTTGGACAGGGACGGATAGGCTACACCTTC,CASSQDVGQGRIGYTF
TRBV7-2,TRBD1,TRBJ2-1,TGTGCCAGCAGCGGGTGGACAGGGGGCCTTGAGCAGTTCTTC,CASSGWTGGLEQFF
TRBV9,NA,TRBJ2-7,TGTGCCAGCAGCGTCACTCCGGGATCCCTTCTGGGTCTCGGATCCTACGAGCAGTACTTC,CASSVTPGSLLGLGSYEQYF
TRBV7-9,NA,TRBJ1-2,TGTGCCAGCAGCCCGACAGGATCGTATGGCTACACCTTC,CASSPTGSYGYTF
TRBV4-2,TRBD1,TRBJ1-6,TGTGCCAGCAGCCCAGGAGACAGGGTTGATTCACCCCTCCACTTT,CASSPGDRVDSPLHF
TRBV3-1/TRBV3-2,NA,TRBJ1-6,TGTGCCAGCAGCCAAGACTTTTCCTCACCCCTCCACTTT,CASSQDFSSPLHF
TRBV27,TRBD2,TRBJ2-3,TGTGCCAGCAGTCCCTGGGGGGAGCGGGGGAGCACAGATACGCAGTATTTT,CASSPWGERGSTDTQYF
TRBV5-1,TRBD1,TRBJ1-6,TGCGCCAGCAGCTTGTTCGGGACAGGTGATAATTCACCCCTCCACTTT,CASSLFGTGDNSPLHF
TRBV3-1/TRBV3-2,NA,TRBJ1-1,TGTGCCAGCAGCCGTCCGGCGGGTCCCAGTATGAACACTGAAGCTTTCTTT,CASSRPAGPSMNTEAFF